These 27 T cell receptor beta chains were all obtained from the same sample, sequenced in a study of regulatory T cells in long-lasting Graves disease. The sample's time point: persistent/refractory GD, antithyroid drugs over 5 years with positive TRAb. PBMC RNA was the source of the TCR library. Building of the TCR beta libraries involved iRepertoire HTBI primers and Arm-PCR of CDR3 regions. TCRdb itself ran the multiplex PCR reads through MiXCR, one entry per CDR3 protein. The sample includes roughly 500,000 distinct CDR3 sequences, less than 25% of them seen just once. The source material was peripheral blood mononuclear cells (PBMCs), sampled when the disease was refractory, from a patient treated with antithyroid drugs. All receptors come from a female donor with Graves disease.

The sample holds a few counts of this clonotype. Here the CDR3 reads CASSQGYGGNSPLHF. The CDR3 DNA is TGCGCCAGCAGCCAAGGATACGGAGGCAATTCACCCCTCCACTTT. The rearrangement uses TRBV4-1 and TRBJ1-6; D ambiguous. The CDR3 has 15 amino acids. Trimming cost V 1 base and J 7 bases, with 11 bases left between them. CDR1 MGHRA and CDR2 YSYEKL come from the germline V gene.

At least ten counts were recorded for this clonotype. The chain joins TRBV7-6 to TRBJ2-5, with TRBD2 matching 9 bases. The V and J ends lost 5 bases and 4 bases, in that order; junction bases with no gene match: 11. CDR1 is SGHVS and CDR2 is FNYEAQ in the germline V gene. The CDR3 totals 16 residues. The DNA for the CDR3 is TGTGCCAGCAGCCCCCCGATGCGGGGGGGGAGAGAGACCCAGTACTTC. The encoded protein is CASSPPMRGGRETQYF.

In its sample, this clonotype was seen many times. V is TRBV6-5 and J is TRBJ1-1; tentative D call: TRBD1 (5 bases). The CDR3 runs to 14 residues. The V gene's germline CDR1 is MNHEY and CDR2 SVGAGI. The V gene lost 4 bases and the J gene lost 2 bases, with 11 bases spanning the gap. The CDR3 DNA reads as TGTGCCAGCAGTTTGACAGCGCTAAACACTGAAGCTTTCTTT. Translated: CASSLTALNTEAFF.

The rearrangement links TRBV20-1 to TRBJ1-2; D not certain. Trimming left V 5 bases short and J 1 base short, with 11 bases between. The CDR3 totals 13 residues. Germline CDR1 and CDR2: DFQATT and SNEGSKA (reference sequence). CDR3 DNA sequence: TGCAGTGCTCCCCCGACAAGTAACTATGGCTACACCTTC. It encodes CSAPPTSNYGYTF.

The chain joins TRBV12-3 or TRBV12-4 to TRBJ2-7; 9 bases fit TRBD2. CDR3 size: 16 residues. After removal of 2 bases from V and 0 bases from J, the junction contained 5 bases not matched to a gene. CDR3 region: CASSLPASGDSYEQYF. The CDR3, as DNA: TGTGCCAGCAGTTTACCAGCTAGCGGGGACTCCTACGAGCAGTACTTC.

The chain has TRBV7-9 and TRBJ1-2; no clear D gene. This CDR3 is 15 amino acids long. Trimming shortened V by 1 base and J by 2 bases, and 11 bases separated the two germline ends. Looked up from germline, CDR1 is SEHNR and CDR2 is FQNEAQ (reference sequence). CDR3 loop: CASSLEKTSNYGYTF. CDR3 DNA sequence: TGTGCCAGCAGCTTAGAAAAGACATCAAACTATGGCTACACCTTC.

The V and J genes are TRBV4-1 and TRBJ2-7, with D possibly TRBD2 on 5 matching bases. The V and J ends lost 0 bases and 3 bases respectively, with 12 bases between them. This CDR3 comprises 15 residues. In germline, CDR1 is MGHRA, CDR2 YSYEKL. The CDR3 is CASSQEGGFYYEQYF. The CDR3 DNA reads TGCGCCAGCAGCCAAGAAGGCGGGTTCTACTACGAGCAGTACTTC.

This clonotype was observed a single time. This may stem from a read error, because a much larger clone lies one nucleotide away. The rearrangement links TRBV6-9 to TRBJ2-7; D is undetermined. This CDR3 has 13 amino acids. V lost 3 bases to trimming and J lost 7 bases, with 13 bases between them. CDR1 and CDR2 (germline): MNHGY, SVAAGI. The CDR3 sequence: CASSYGPFLEQYF. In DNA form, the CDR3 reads TGTGCCAGCAGTTACGGTCCCTTTTTGGAGCAGTACTTC.

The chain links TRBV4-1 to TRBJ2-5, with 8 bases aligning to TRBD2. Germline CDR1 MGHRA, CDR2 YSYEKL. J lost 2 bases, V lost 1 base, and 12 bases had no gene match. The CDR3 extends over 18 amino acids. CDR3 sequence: CASSQVAAIAGRQETQYF. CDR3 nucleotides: TGCGCCAGCAGCCAAGTTGCTGCGATAGCGGGAAGGCAAGAGACCCAGTACTTC.

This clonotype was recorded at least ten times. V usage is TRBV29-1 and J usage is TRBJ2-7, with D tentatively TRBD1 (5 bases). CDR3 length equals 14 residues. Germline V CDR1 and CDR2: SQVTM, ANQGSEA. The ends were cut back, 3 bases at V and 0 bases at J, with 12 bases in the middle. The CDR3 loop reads CSVETAYTSYEQYF. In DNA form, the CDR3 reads TGCAGCGTTGAGACAGCCTATACCTCCTACGAGCAGTACTTC.

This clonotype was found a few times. The DNA of the CDR3 is TGTGCCAGCACCCTAACGGCCTCTGGAAACACCATATATTTT. This translates into CASTLTASGNTIYF. The chain is built from TRBV2 and TRBJ1-3; D is ambiguous. The CDR3 is 14 amino acids. Trimming cost V 7 bases and J 0 bases, with 10 bases left between them. The V gene's germline CDR1 is SNHLY and CDR2 FYNNEI.

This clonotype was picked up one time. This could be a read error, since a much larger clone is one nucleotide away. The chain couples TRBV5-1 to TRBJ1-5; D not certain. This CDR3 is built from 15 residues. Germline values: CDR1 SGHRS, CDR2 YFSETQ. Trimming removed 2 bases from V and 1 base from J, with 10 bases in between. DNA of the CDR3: TGCGCCAGCAGCTTTCCAGGCGGGAGCAATCAGCCCCAGCATTTT. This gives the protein CASSFPGGSNQPQHF.

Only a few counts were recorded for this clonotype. The CDR3 sequence is CASSLPRGHGYTF. For the CDR3, the DNA is TGTGCCAGCAGCCTCCCTCGGGGGCACGGCTACACCTTC. The genes are TRBV3-1 and TRBJ1-2, with D tentatively TRBD1 (6 bases). The CDR3 spans 13 residues. Germline values: CDR1 LGHDT, CDR2 YNNKEL (reference sequence). Trimming shortened V by 4 bases and J by 8 bases, and 14 bases separated the two germline ends.

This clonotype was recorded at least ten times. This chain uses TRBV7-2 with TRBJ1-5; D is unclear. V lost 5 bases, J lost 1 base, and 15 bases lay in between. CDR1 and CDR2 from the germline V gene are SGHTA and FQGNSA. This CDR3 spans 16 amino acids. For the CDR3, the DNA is TGTGCCAGCAGCCCAATGGCCCGGAGGAGCAATCAGCCCCAGCATTTT. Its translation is CASSPMARRSNQPQHF.

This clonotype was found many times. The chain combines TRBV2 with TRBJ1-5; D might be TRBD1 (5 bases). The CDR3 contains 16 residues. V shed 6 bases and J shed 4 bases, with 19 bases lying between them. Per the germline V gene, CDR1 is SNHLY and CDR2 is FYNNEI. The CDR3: CASSASLGLGNQPQHF. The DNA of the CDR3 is TGTGCCAGCAGCGCCAGTTTGGGACTTGGGAATCAGCCCCAGCATTTT.

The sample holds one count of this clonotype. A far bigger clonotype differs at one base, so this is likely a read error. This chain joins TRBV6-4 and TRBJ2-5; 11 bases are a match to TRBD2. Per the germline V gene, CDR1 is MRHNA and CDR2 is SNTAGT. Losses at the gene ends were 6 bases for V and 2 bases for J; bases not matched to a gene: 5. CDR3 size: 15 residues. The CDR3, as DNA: TGTGCCAGCAGCGTACTAGCGGGAGCTCAAGAGACCCAGTACTTC. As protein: CASSVLAGAQETQYF.

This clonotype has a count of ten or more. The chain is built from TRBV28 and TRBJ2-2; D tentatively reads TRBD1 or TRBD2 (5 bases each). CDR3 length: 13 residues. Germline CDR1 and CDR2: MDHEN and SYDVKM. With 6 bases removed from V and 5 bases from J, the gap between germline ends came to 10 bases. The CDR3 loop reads CASRRGRTGELFF. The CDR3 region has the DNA TGTGCCAGCAGACGGGGCCGGACCGGGGAGCTGTTTTTT. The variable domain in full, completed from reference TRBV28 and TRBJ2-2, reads DVKVTQSSRYLVKRTGEKVFLECVQDMDHENMFWYRQDPGLGLRLIYFSYDVKMKEKGDIPEGYSVSREKKERFSLILESASTNQTSMYLCASRRGRTGELFFGEGSRLTVL.

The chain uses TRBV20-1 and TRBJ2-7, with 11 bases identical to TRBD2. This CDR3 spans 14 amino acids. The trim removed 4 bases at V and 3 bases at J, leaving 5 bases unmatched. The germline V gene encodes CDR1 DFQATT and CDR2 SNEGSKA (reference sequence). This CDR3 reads CSAIILAGDYEQYF. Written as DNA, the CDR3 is TGCAGTGCTATCATACTAGCGGGAGACTACGAGCAGTACTTC.

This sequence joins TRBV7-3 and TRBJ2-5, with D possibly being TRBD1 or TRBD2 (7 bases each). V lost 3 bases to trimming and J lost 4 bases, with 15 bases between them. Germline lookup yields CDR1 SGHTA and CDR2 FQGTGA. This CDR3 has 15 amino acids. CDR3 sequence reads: CASSLRGGDRETQYF. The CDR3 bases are TGTGCCAGCAGCTTGAGGGGGGGGGACAGAGAGACCCAGTACTTC.

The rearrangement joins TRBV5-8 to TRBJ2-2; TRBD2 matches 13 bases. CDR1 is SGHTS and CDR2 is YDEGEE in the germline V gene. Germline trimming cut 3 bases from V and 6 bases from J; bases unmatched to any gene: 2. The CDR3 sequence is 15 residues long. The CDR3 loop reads CASSSGLAGAGELFF. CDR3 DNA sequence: TGTGCCAGCAGCTCAGGACTAGCGGGAGCCGGGGAGCTGTTTTTT. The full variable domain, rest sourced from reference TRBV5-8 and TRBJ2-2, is EAGVTQSPTHLIKTRGQQATLRCSPISGHTSVYWYQQALGLGLQFLLWYDEGEERNRGNFPPRFSGRQFPNYSSELNVNALELEDSALYLCASSSGLAGAGELFFGEGSRLTVL.

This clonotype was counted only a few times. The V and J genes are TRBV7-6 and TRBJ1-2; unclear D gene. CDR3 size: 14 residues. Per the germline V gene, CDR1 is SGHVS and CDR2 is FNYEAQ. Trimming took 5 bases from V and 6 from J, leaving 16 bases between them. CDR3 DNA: TGTGCCAGCAGCCCGCACCGGGCCCCTGATGGCTACACCTTC. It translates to CASSPHRAPDGYTF.

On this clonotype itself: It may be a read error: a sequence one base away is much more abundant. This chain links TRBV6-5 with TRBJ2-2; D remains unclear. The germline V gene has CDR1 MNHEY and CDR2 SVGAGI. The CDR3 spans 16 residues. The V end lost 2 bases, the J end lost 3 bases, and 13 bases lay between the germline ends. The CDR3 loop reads CASSYHNTKDTGELFF. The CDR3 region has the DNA TGTGCCAGCAGTTACCACAACACCAAGGACACCGGGGAGCTGTTTTTT.

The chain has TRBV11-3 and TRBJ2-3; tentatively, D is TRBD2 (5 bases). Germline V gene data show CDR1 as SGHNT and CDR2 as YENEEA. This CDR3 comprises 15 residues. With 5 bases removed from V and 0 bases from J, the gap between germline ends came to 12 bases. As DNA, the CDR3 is TGTGCCAGCAGCCGAGGGCGGCTTAGCACAGATACGCAGTATTTT. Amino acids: CASSRGRLSTDTQYF.

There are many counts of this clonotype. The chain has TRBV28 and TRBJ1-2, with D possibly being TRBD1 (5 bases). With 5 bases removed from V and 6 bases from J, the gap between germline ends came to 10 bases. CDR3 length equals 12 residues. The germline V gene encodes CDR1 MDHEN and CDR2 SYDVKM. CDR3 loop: CASSKLGHGYTF. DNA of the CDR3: TGTGCCAGCAGTAAATTGGGACATGGCTACACCTTC.

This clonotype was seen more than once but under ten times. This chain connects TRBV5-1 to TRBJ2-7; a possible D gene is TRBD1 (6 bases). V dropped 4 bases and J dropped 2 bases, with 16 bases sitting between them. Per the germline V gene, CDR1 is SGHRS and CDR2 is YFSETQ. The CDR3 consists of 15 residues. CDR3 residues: CASSDGGTSTYEQYF. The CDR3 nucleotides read TGCGCCAGCAGCGACGGTGGGACAAGTACCTACGAGCAGTACTTC.

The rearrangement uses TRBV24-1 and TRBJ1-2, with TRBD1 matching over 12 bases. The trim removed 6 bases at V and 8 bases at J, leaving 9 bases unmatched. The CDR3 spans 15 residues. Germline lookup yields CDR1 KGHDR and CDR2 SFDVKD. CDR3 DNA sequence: TGTGCCACCAGTCCAAAGGGACAGGGGGCGAGCGGCTACACCTTC. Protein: CATSPKGQGASGYTF.

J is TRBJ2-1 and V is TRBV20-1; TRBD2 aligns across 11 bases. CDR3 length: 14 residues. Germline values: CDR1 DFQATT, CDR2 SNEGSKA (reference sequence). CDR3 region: CSQIPSGRYNEQFF. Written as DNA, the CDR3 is TGCAGCCAGATTCCTAGCGGGAGGTACAATGAGCAGTTCTTC.